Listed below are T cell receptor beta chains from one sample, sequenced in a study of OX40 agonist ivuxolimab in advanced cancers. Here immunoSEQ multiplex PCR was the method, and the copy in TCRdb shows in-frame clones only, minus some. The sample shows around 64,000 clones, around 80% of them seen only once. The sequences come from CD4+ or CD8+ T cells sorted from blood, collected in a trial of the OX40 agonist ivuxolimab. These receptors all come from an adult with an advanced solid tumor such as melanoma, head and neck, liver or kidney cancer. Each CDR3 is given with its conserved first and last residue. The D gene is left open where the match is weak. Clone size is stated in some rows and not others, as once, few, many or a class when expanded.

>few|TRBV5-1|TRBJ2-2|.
CASRPLLKNTGELFF
TGCGCCAGCAGACCCTTGCTGAAAAACACCGGGGAGCTGTTTTTT
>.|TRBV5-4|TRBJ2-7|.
CASSLGSPYEQYF
TGTGCCAGCAGCTTAGGGTCTCCATACGAGCAGTACTTC
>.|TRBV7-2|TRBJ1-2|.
CASSPVVYYGYTF
TGTGCCAGCAGCCCGGTGGTCTACTATGGCTACACCTTC
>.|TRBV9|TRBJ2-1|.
CASSVGSAHAYEQFF
TGTGCCAGCAGCGTAGGCAGCGCCCACGCGTATGAGCAGTTCTTC
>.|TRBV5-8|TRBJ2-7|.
CASSPRQRASYEQYF
TGTGCCAGCTCCCCTAGACAGAGGGCCTCCTACGAGCAGTACTTC
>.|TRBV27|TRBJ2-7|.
CASSLSRNSYEQYF
TGTGCCAGCAGTTTATCGCGAAACTCCTACGAGCAGTACTTC
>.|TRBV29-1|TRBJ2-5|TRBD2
CSVGTSGRSYQETQYF
TGCAGCGTGGGGACTAGCGGGCGTTCGTACCAAGAGACCCAGTACTTC
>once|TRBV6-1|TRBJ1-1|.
CASSERFAPANAAFF
TGTGCCAGCAGTGAACGATTCGCACCAGCAAACGCAGCTTTCTTT
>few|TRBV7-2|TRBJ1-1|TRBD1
CASSQQGAAEAFF
TGTGCCAGCAGCCAACAGGGGGCAGCTGAAGCTTTCTTT
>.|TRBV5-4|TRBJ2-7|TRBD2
CASSLAGANKGEQYF
TGTGCCAGCAGCCTAGCGGGGGCCAATAAGGGGGAGCAGTACTTC
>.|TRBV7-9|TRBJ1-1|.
CASSYYTEAFF
TGTGCCAGCAGCTACTACACTGAAGCTTTCTTT
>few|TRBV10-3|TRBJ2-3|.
CAISDNHRGTDTQYF
TGTGCCATCAGTGATAATCATAGGGGCACAGATACGCAGTATTTT
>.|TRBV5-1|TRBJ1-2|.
CASSSLGRASSYGYTF
TGCGCCAGCAGCTCCCTAGGCAGGGCCTCCTCCTATGGCTACACCTTC
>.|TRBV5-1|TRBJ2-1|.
CASSLGPQAKYNEQFF
TGCGCCAGCAGCTTGGGCCCCCAAGCGAAGTACAATGAGCAGTTCTTC
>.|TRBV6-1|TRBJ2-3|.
CASSDTSDSTDTQYF
TGTGCCAGCAGTGACACTAGTGATAGCACAGATACGCAGTATTTT
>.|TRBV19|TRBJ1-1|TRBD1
CASRDRGHDTEAFF
TGTGCCAGTAGAGACAGGGGGCATGACACTGAAGCTTTCTTT
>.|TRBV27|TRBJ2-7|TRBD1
CASSFDRGPYEQYF
TGTGCCAGCAGTTTCGACAGGGGGCCCTACGAGCAGTACTTC
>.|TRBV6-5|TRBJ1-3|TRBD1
CASNSTGDGNTIYF
TGTGCCAGCAATTCCACAGGGGATGGAAACACCATATATTTT
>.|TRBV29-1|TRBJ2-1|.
CSVAPGRGNEQFF
TGCAGCGTTGCTCCGGGCAGGGGCAATGAGCAGTTCTTC
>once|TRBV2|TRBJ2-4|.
CASRYNLAKNIQYF
TGTGCCAGCAGATATAACCTAGCCAAAAACATTCAGTACTTC
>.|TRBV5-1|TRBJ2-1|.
CASSLGPLYNEQFF
TGCGCCAGCAGCTTGGGGCCCCTCTACAATGAGCAGTTCTTC
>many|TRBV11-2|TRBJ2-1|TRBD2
CASSGLAGPASSYNEQFF
TGTGCCAGCAGCGGACTAGCGGGACCCGCAAGCTCCTACAATGAGCAGTTCTTC
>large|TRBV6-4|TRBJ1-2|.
CASSDLGVGGYTF
TGTGCCAGCAGTGACCTGGGAGTTGGCGGCTACACCTTC
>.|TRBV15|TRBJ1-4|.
CATSRGGRVGEKLFF
TGTGCCACCAGCAGAGGGGGCAGGGTGGGTGAAAAACTGTTTTTT
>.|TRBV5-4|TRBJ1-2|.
CASSFPSGGSGYTF
TGTGCCAGCAGCTTCCCTTCCGGGGGGTCGGGCTACACCTTC
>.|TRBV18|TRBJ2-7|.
CASSPYSGVPEQYF
TGTGCCAGCTCACCTTATTCGGGGGTCCCCGAGCAGTACTTC
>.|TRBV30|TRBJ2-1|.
CAWKVYLPNEQFF
TGTGCCTGGAAGGTCTACCTCCCCAATGAGCAGTTCTTC
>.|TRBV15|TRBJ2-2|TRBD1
CATSRGQGATGELFF
TGTGCCACCAGCAGGGGACAGGGGGCCACCGGGGAGCTGTTTTTT
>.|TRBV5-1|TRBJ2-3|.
CASSRGTSSSTDTQYF
TGCGCCAGCAGCCGGGGGACTTCCTCTAGCACAGATACGCAGTATTTT
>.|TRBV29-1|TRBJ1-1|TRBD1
CSVSSRDRGRITEAFF
TGCAGCGTTTCCAGCCGGGACAGGGGGCGAATCACTGAAGCTTTCTTT
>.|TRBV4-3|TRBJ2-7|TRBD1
CASSQERTGPYEQYF
TGCGCCAGCAGCCAAGAAAGGACAGGGCCCTACGAGCAGTACTTC
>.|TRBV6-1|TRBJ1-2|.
CASSPTANYGYTF
TGTGCCAGCAGTCCGACAGCTAACTATGGCTACACCTTC
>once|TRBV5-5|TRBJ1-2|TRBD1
CASSLMTGGNFYGYTF
TGTGCCAGCAGCTTGATGACAGGGGGTAATTTCTATGGCTACACCTTC
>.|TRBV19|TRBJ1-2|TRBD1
CASSPSGGQNYGYTF
TGTGCCAGTAGCCCCTCGGGGGGACAGAACTATGGCTACACCTTC
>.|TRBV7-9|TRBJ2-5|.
CASSLWDQQYYKETQYF
TGTGCCAGCAGCTTGTGGGACCAACAATACTACAAAGAGACCCAGTACTTC
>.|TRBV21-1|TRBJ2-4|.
CASSPGQGGSGKNIQYF
TGTGCCAGCAGCCCGGGGCAGGGGGGATCCGGCAAAAACATTCAGTACTTC
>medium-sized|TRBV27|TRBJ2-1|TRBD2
CASSSLAEIYNEQFF
TGTGCCAGCAGTTCTCTAGCGGAAATCTACAATGAGCAGTTCTTC
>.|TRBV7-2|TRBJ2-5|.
CASSLRRGETQYF
TGTGCCAGCAGCCTCCGGAGGGGGGAGACCCAGTACTTC
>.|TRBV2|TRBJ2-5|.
CASSEWQEQYF
TGTGCCAGCAGTGAATGGCAGGAGCAGTACTTC
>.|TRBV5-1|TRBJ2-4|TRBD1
CASSLGTGGLYRSIQYF
TGCGCCAGCAGCTTAGGGACAGGGGGCCTTTATAGGAGCATTCAGTACTTC
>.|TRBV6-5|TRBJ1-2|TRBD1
CASSQAGQYYGYTF
TGTGCCAGCAGTCAGGCGGGACAGTACTATGGCTACACCTTC
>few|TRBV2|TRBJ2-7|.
CASSGNREPHYEQYF
TGTGCCAGCAGTGGCAACAGGGAACCCCACTACGAGCAGTACTTC
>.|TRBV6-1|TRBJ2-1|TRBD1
CASSSGQAYNEQFF
TGTGCCAGCAGCTCGGGACAGGCCTACAATGAGCAGTTCTTC
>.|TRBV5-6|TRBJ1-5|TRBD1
CASSLGFGTGGRSNQPQHF
TGTGCCAGCAGCTTGGGTTTTGGGACAGGGGGCCGGAGCAATCAGCCCCAGCATTTT
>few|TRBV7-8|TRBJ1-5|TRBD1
CASSKTGHQPQHF
TGTGCCAGCAGCAAGACAGGGCACCAGCCCCAGCATTTT
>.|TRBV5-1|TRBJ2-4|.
CASSLAEQNHRSLAKNIQYF
TGCGCCAGCAGCTTGGCAGAGCAGAATCACCGATCCCTAGCCAAAAACATTCAGTACTTC
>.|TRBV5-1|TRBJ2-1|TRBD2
CASSLSGEGEQFF
TGCGCCAGCAGCTTGTCCGGGGAGGGAGAGCAGTTCTTC
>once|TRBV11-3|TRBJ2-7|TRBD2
CASSPRTSNEQYF
TGTGCCAGCAGCCCCCGGACTAGCAACGAGCAGTACTTC
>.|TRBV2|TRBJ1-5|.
CASRATGNQPQHF
TGTGCCAGCCGTGCTACTGGGAATCAGCCCCAGCATTTT
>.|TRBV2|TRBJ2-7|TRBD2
CASSERTSGSYEQYF
TGTGCCAGCAGTGAACGGACTAGCGGAAGCTACGAGCAGTACTTC
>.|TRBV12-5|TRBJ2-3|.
CASGLPVASDTQYF
TGTGCTAGTGGTTTACCCGTGGCCTCAGATACGCAGTATTTT
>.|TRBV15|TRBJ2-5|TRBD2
CATSRDWGGETQYF
TGTGCCACCAGCAGAGATTGGGGGGGTGAGACCCAGTACTTC
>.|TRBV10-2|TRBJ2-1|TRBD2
CASRDWTSGRDNEQFF
TGCGCCAGCAGAGATTGGACTAGCGGGAGAGACAATGAGCAGTTCTTC
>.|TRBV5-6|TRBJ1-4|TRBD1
CASSLRQGYEKLFF
TGTGCCAGCAGCTTAAGACAGGGCTATGAAAAACTGTTTTTT
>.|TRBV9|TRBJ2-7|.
CASSVSVDDEQYF
TGTGCCAGCAGTGTCTCGGTAGACGACGAGCAGTACTTC
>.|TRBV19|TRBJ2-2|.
CASISSQGNTGELFF
TGTGCCAGTATCTCATCGCAGGGGAACACCGGGGAGCTGTTTTTT
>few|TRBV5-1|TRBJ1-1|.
CASSPRTSENTEAFF
TGCGCCAGCAGCCCCCGGACCTCTGAGAACACTGAAGCTTTCTTT
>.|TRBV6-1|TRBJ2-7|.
CASSESYEQYF
TGTGCCAGCAGTGAAAGCTACGAGCAGTACTTC
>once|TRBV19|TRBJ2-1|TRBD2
CASSIFGTTAYNEQFF
TGTGCCAGTAGTATTTTCGGGACTACAGCATACAATGAGCAGTTCTTC